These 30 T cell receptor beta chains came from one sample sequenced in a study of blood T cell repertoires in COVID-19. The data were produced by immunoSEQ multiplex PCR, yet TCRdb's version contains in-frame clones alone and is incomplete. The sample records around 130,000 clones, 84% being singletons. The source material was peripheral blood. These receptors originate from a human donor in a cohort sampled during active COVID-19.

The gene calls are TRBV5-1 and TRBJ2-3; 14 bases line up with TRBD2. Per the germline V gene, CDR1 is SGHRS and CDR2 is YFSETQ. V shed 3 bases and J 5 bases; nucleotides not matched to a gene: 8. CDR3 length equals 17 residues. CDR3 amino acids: CASSSSTSGGAGDTQYF. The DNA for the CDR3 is TGCGCCAGCAGCTCCTCGACTAGCGGGGGGGCCGGAGATACGCAGTATTTT.

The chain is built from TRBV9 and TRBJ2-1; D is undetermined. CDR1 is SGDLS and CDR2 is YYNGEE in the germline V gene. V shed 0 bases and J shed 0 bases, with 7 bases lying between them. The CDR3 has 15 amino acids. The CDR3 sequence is CASSVAGLSYNEQFF. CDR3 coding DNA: TGTGCCAGCAGCGTAGCGGGTCTCTCCTACAATGAGCAGTTCTTC. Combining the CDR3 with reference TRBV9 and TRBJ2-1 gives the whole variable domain DSGVTQTPKHLITATGQRVTLRCSPRSGDLSVYWYQQSLDQGLQFLIQYYNGEERAKGNILERFSAQQFPDLHSELNLSSLELGDSALYFCASSVAGLSYNEQFFGPGTRLTVL.

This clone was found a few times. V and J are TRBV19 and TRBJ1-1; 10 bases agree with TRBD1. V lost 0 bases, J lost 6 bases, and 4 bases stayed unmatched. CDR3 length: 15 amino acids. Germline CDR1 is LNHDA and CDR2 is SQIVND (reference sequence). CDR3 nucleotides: TGTGCCAGTAGTATAGATAGCGGGACAGGGGCTGAAGCTTTCTTT. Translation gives CASSIDSGTGAEAFF.

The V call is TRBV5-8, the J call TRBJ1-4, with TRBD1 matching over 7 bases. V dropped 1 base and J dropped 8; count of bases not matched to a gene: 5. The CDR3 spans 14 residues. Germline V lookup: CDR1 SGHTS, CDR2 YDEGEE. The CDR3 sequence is CASSLIRGREKLFF. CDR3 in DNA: TGTGCCAGCAGCTTGATAAGGGGGCGCGAAAAACTGTTTTTT.

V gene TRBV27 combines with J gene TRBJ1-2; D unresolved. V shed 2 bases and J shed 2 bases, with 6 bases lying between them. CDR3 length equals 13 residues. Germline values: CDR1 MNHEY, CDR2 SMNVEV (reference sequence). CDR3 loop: CASSLGGNYGYTF. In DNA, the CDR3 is TGTGCCAGCAGTTTAGGAGGAAACTATGGCTACACCTTC.

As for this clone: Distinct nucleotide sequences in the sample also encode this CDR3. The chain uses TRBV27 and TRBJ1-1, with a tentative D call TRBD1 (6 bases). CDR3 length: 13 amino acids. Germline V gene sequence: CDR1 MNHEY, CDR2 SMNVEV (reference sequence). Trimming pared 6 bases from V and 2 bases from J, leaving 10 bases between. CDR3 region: CASSLQGNTEAFF. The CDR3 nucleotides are TGTGCCAGCAGCCTACAGGGAAACACTGAAGCTTTCTTT.

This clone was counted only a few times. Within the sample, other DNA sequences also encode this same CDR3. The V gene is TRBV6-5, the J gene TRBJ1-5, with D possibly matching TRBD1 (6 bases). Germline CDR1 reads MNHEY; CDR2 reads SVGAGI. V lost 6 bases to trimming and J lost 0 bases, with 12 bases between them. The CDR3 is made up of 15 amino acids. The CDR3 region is CASSLQGNSNQPQHF. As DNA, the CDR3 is TGTGCCAGCAGCCTACAGGGAAATAGCAATCAGCCCCAGCATTTT.

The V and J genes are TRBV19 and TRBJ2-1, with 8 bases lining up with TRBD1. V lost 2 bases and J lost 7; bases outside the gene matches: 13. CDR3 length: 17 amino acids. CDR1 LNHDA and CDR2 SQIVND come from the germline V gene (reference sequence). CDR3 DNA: TGTGCCAGTAGTATAAACTACAGGGGGTTCGGATTGAATGAGCAGTTCTTC. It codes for CASSINYRGFGLNEQFF.

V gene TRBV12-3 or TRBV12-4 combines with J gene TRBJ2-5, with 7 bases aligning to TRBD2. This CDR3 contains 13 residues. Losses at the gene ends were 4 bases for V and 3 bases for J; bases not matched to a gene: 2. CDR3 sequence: CASSSSGEETQYF. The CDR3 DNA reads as TGTGCCAGCAGTTCAAGCGGGGAAGAGACCCAGTACTTC.

CDR3 loop: CASSLLGEYNSPLHF. In nucleotides, the CDR3 is TGTGCCAGCAGTTTATTAGGGGAATATAATTCACCCCTCCACTTT. J is TRBJ1-6 and V is TRBV6-5, with D maybe TRBD1 (5 bases). V lost 4 bases, J lost 4 bases, and 11 bases lay in between. This CDR3 region has 15 residues. In germline, CDR1 is MNHEY, CDR2 SVGAGI.

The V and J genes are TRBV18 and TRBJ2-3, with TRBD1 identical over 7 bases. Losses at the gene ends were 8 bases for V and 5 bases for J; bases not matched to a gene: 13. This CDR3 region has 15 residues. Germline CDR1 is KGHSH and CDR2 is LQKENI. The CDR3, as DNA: TGTGCCAGCAGAAGGGGGACAGCCGGCGGAGATACGCAGTATTTT. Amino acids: CASRRGTAGGDTQYF.

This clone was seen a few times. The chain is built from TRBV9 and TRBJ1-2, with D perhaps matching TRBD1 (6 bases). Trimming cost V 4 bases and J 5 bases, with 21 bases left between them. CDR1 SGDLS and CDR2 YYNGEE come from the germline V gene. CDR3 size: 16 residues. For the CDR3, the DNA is TGTGCCAGCAGCTCAGGCCGGGACACCCGCTTATATGGCTACACCTTC. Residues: CASSSGRDTRLYGYTF.

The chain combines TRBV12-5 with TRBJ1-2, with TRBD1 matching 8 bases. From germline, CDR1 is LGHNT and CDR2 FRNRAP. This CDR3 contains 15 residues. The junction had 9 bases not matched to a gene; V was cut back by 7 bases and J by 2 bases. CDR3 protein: CASALGQGRNYGYTF. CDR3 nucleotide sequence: TGTGCTAGTGCCCTCGGACAGGGTAGGAACTATGGCTACACCTTC.

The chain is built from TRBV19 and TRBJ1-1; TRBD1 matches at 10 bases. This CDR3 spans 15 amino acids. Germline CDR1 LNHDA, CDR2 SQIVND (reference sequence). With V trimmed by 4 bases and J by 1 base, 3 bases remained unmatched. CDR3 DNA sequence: TGTGCCAGTAGTAAGGGACAGGGGCGGAACACTGAAGCTTTCTTT. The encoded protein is CASSKGQGRNTEAFF.

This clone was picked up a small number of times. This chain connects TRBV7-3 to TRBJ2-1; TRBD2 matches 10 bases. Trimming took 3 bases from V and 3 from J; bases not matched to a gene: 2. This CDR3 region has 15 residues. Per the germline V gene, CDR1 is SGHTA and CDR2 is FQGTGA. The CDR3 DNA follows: TGTGCCAGCAGCTTGGAGCGGGGGGGCTACAATGAGCAGTTCTTC. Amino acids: CASSLERGGYNEQFF.

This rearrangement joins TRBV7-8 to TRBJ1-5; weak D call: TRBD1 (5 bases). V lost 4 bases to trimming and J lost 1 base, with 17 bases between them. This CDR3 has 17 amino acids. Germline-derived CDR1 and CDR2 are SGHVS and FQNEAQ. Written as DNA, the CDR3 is TGTGCCAGCAGCTCCTCCCGGGGGATCAGGAGCAATCAGCCCCAGCATTTT. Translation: CASSSSRGIRSNQPQHF.

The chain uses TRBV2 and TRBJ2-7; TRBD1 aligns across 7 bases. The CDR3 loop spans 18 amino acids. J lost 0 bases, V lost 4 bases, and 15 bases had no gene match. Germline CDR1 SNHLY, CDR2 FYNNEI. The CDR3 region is CASSAVTGISRSSYEQYF. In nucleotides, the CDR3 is TGTGCCAGCAGTGCCGTGACAGGGATCTCAAGGAGCTCCTACGAGCAGTACTTC. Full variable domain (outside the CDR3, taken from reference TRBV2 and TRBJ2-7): EPEVTQTPSHQVTQMGQEVILRCVPISNHLYFYWYRQILGQKVEFLVSFYNNEISEKSEIFDDQFSVERPDGSNFTLKIRSTKLEDSAMYFCASSAVTGISRSSYEQYFGPGTRLTVT.

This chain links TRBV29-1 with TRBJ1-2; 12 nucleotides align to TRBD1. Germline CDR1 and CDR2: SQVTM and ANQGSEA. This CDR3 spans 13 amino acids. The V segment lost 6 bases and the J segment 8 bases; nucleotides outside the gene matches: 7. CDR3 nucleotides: TGCAGCGTAAACCCCGGGACAGGGGGCGGCTACACCTTC. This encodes CSVNPGTGGGYTF.

The CDR3 DNA follows: TGTGCCAGCAGCGGACTAGCGGGGGTCGCTAATGAGCAGTTCTTC. Its protein is CASSGLAGVANEQFF. V and J are TRBV9 and TRBJ2-1, with 12 bases lining up with TRBD2. This CDR3 has 15 residues. Unmatched junction bases numbered 5, after V lost 3 bases and J lost 7 bases. Germline CDR1 and CDR2: SGDLS and YYNGEE. Complete variable domain (other parts from reference TRBV9 and TRBJ2-1): DSGVTQTPKHLITATGQRVTLRCSPRSGDLSVYWYQQSLDQGLQFLIQYYNGEERAKGNILERFSAQQFPDLHSELNLSSLELGDSALYFCASSGLAGVANEQFFGPGTRLTVL.

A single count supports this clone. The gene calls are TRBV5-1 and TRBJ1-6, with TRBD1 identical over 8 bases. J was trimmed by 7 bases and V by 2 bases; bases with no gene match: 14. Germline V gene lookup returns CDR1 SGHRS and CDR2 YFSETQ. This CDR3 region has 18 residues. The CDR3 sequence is CASSFWAIRDRRNSPLHF. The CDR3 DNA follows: TGCGCCAGCAGCTTTTGGGCCATCCGGGACAGGCGCAATTCACCCCTCCACTTT.

The CDR3 reads CASSVAPAATGELFF. The DNA for the CDR3 is TGTGCCAGCAGCGTAGCCCCAGCGGCCACCGGGGAGCTGTTTTTT. The chain employs TRBV9 and TRBJ2-2, with a weak D call TRBD2 (5 bases). This CDR3 is built from 15 residues. Germline V gives CDR1 SGDLS, CDR2 YYNGEE. V dropped 0 bases and J dropped 4 bases, with 10 bases sitting between them.

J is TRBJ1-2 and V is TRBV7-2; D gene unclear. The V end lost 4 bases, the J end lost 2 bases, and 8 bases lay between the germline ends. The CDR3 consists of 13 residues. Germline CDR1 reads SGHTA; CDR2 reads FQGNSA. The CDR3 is CASSSPPNYGYTF. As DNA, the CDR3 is TGTGCCAGCAGCTCTCCCCCCAACTATGGCTACACCTTC.

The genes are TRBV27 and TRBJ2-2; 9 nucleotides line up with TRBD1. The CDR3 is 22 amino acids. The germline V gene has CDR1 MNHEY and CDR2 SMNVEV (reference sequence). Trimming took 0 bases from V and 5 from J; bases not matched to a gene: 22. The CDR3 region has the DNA TGTGCCAGCAGTTTATCGAGGGGTACTGGGACAGGGAGATATGGGCGGACCGGGGAGCTGTTTTTT. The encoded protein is CASSLSRGTGTGRYGRTGELFF.

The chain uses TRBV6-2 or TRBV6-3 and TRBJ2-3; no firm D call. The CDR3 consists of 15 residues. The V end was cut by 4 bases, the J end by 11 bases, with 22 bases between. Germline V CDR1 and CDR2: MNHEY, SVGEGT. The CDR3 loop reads CASSLHHPYGVVQYF. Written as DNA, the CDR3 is TGTGCCAGCAGTTTACACCACCCTTATGGTGTGGTGCAGTATTTT.

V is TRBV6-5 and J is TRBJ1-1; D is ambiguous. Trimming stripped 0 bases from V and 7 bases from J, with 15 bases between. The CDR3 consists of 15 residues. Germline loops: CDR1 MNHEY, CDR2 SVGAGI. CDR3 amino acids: CASSYSAAPKGEAFF. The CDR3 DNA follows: TGTGCCAGCAGTTACTCGGCAGCGCCTAAAGGTGAAGCTTTCTTT.

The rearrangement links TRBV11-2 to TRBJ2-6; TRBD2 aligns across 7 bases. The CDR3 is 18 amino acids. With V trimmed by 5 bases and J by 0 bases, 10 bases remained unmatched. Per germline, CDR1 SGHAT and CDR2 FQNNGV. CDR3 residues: CASSRMRDYDSGANVLTF. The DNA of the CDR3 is TGTGCCAGCAGCCGGATGCGGGACTATGACTCTGGGGCCAACGTCCTGACTTTC.

The CDR3 bases are TGTGCCACCAGCAGCAGAGGCACCTCCTACGAGCAGTACTTC. Translation gives CATSSRGTSYEQYF. The chain uses TRBV15 and TRBJ2-7; D unresolved. Germline V gene sequence: CDR1 LNHNV, CDR2 YYDKDF (reference sequence). V was cut by 3 bases and J by 0 bases, with 9 bases left in between. The CDR3 consists of 14 residues.

DNA of the CDR3: TGTGCCAGCAGTTTATCAGGGGAGGGCCCATTGGAGACCCAGTACTTC. Its protein is CASSLSGEGPLETQYF. The chain couples TRBV27 to TRBJ2-5; 7 bases are shared with TRBD2. Germline V gene data show CDR1 as MNHEY and CDR2 as SMNVEV (reference sequence). V shed 0 bases, J shed 5 bases, and the junction held 9 bases outside the gene matches. The CDR3 runs 16 residues.

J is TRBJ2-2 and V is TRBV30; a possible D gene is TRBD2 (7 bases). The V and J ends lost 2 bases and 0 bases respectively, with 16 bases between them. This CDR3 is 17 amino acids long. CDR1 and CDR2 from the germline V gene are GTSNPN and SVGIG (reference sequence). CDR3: CAWSPKGGSSNTGELFF. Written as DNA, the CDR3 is TGTGCCTGGAGTCCCAAGGGGGGGTCTTCGAACACCGGGGAGCTGTTTTTT.

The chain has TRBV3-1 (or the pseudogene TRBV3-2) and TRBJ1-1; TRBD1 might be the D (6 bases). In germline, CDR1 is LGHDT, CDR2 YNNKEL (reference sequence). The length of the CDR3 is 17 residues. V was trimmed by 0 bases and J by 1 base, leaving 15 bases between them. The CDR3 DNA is TGTGCCAGCAGCCAAGAAGGGTGGGCAGGGGCGAACACTGAAGCTTTCTTT. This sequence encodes CASSQEGWAGANTEAFF.